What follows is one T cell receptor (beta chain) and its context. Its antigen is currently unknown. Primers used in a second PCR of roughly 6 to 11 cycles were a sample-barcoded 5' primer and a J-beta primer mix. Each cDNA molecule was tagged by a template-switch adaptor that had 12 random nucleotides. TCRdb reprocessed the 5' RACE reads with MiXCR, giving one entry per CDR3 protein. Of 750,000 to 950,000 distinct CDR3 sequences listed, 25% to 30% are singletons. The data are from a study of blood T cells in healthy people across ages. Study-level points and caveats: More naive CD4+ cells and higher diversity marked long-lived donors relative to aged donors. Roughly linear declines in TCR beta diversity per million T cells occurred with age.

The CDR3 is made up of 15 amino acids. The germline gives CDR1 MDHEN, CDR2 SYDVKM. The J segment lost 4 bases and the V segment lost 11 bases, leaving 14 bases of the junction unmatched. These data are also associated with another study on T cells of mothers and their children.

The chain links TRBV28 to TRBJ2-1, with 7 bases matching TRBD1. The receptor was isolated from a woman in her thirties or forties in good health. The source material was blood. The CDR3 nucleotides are TGTGCCGGCACCACCCACCGGGACAGTTACAATGAGCAGTTCTTC. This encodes CAGTTHRDSYNEQFF.